The 26 T cell receptor beta chains listed next were all sequenced from one sample in a study of blood T cell repertoires in COVID-19. The table came from immunoSEQ multiplex PCR; TCRdb's copy has only in-frame clones and leaves some out. The table shows hundreds of thousands of clones, with 89% occurring only once. Sequencing used peripheral blood. The source is a young man with COVID-19, enrolled during active disease.

The gene calls are TRBV3-1 (or the pseudogene TRBV3-2) and TRBJ2-7, with TRBD2 identical over 8 bases. Germline CDR1 LGHDT, CDR2 YNNKEL (reference sequence). The CDR3 covers 14 residues. The V gene end was trimmed by 5 bases and the J gene end by 4 bases; junction bases not matched to a gene: 7. The CDR3 sequence: CASSSRGGRYEQYF. The CDR3 DNA reads as TGTGCCAGCAGCTCCCGGGGGGGGCGTTACGAGCAGTACTTC.

The chain recombines TRBV19 with TRBJ2-3; weak D call: TRBD2 (5 bases). Germline V CDR1 and CDR2: LNHDA, SQIVND (reference sequence). The germline V and J ends were trimmed by 3 bases and 5 bases, with 15 bases remaining between them. The CDR3 totals 15 residues. The DNA of the CDR3 is TGTGCCAGTAGTATGGGCAGGAACCGGGGAGATACGCAGTATTTT. Residues: CASSMGRNRGDTQYF.

V gene TRBV30 combines with J gene TRBJ2-1; D is ambiguous. Trimming shortened V by 5 bases and J by 6 bases, and 8 bases separated the two germline ends. In germline, CDR1 is GTSNPN, CDR2 SVGIG (reference sequence). The CDR3 runs 11 residues. CDR3 in amino acids: CAWQGANEQFF. CDR3 DNA sequence: TGTGCCTGGCAAGGAGCCAATGAGCAGTTCTTC.

This sequence joins TRBV29-1 and TRBJ2-1; TRBD2 agrees at 13 bases. Germline lookup yields CDR1 SQVTM and CDR2 ANQGSEA. The trim removed 7 bases at V and 7 bases at J, leaving 7 bases unmatched. The length of the CDR3 is 14 residues. The CDR3 DNA reads TGCAGCGCCGTGACTAGCGGGGGGCTAAATGAGCAGTTCTTC. Amino acid sequence: CSAVTSGGLNEQFF.

The chain employs TRBV5-1 and TRBJ2-7; 7 bases are a match to TRBD1. V lost 10 bases to trimming and J lost 7 bases; unmatched junction nucleotides: 14. CDR3 length: 13 residues. The germline CDR1 and CDR2 sequences are SGHRS and YFSETQ. CDR3 amino acids: CACRTGWTTEQYF. CDR3 nucleotide sequence: TGCGCCTGTAGGACAGGTTGGACCACTGAGCAGTACTTC.

In nucleotides, the CDR3 is TGTGCCATCAGCGGGACTACCAGATTCAACAATGAGCAGTTCTTC. It specifies CAISGTTRFNNEQFF. This chain connects TRBV10-3 to TRBJ2-1; 7 positions match TRBD2. Germline V gene sequence: CDR1 ENHRY, CDR2 SYGVKD. Trimming cost V 6 bases and J 5 bases; bases outside gene matches: 10. There are 15 residues in the CDR3.

This chain connects TRBV5-1 to TRBJ2-7; 15 nucleotides match TRBD2. From germline, CDR1 is SGHRS and CDR2 YFSETQ. The CDR3 is made up of 18 amino acids. Trimming removed 4 bases from V and 0 bases from J; junction bases left unmatched: 8. In nucleotides, the CDR3 is TGCGCCAGCAGCCAAGGACTAGCGGGAGGGCCTTACTCCTACGAGCAGTACTTC. Translated, it gives CASSQGLAGGPYSYEQYF.

A single count supports this clone. V and J are TRBV5-8 and TRBJ2-6; D is ambiguous. Germline V lookup: CDR1 SGHTS, CDR2 YDEGEE. This CDR3 has 14 residues. The V gene lost 6 bases and the J gene lost 1 base, with 8 bases spanning the gap. The CDR3 spells CASTRYSGANVLTF. The CDR3, as DNA: TGTGCCAGCACCCGCTATTCTGGGGCCAACGTCCTGACTTTC. Supplemented by reference TRBV5-8 and TRBJ2-6, the full variable domain reads EAGVTQSPTHLIKTRGQQATLRCSPISGHTSVYWYQQALGLGLQFLLWYDEGEERNRGNFPPRFSGRQFPNYSSELNVNALELEDSALYLCASTRYSGANVLTFGAGSRLTVL.

The CDR3 is CASSPQGLAGTGELFF. The CDR3, as DNA: TGTGCCAGCAGCCCACAGGGACTAGCGGGCACCGGGGAGCTGTTTTTT. The chain employs TRBV7-2 and TRBJ2-2, with TRBD2 matching over 12 bases. The germline gives CDR1 SGHTA, CDR2 FQGNSA. The junction had 5 bases not matched to a gene; V was cut back by 5 bases and J by 4 bases. This CDR3 is 16 amino acids long.

J is TRBJ1-2 and V is TRBV7-8; TRBD1 aligns across 8 bases. The CDR3 has 15 amino acids. Germline CDR1 SGHVS, CDR2 FQNEAQ. Trimming at V came to 2 bases and at J to 7 bases, leaving 9 bases not matched to a gene. The CDR3 DNA follows: TGTGCCAGCAGCTTAATGCAGGGGGCGGTTGGTGGCTACACCTTC. Translation gives CASSLMQGAVGGYTF.

This chain joins TRBV14 and TRBJ2-1, with D possibly TRBD1 on 5 matching bases. CDR1 and CDR2 from the germline V gene are SGHDN and FVKESK. CDR3 length: 16 residues. Trimming removed 2 bases from V and 0 bases from J, with 11 bases in between. The CDR3 here is CASSQHRTPSYNEQFF. As DNA, the CDR3 is TGTGCCAGCAGCCAACATAGGACACCCTCCTACAATGAGCAGTTCTTC.

The rearrangement links TRBV18 to TRBJ1-1, with no clear D. Trimming removed 3 bases from V and 5 bases from J, with 16 bases in between. CDR3 length: 15 amino acids. Per the germline V gene, CDR1 is KGHSH and CDR2 is LQKENI. Written as DNA, the CDR3 is TGTGCCAGCTCACCTGGGAGGGTCGAGAGAACTGAAGCTTTCTTT. It encodes CASSPGRVERTEAFF.

V and J are TRBV20-1 and TRBJ1-2, with D tentatively TRBD1 (5 bases). V gave up 3 bases and J gave up 6 bases, with 8 bases separating them. The CDR3 sequence is 11 residues long. Germline assignment: CDR1 DFQATT and CDR2 SNEGSKA (reference sequence). CDR3 loop: CSASSGDGYTF. The CDR3 DNA is TGCAGTGCTAGTTCGGGGGATGGCTACACCTTC.

This sequence joins TRBV6-5 and TRBJ2-1; a weak D match, TRBD2 (5 bases). Germline CDR1 and CDR2: MNHEY and SVGAGI. The length of the CDR3 is 15 residues. Trimming stripped 6 bases from V and 5 bases from J, with 17 bases between. The CDR3 DNA reads TGTGCCAGCAGGCTAACGTGGATGCGGGACAATGAGCAGTTCTTC. Translated, it gives CASRLTWMRDNEQFF.

This chain joins TRBV19 and TRBJ2-4, with 9 bases identical to TRBD2. There are 18 residues in the CDR3. The trim removed 8 bases at V and 0 bases at J, leaving 14 bases unmatched. Germline V lookup: CDR1 LNHDA, CDR2 SQIVND (reference sequence). The CDR3 here is CASLQLAGQPLAKNIQYF. CDR3 DNA sequence: TGTGCCAGTCTTCAACTAGCGGGCCAACCTCTAGCCAAAAACATTCAGTACTTC.

The chain couples TRBV10-3 to TRBJ2-3; D ambiguous. Germline V lookup: CDR1 ENHRY, CDR2 SYGVKD. The CDR3 has 13 amino acids. Trimming took 9 bases from V and 2 from J, leaving 12 bases between them. CDR3 sequence: CAIKAEYTDTQYF. The CDR3 nucleotides are TGTGCCATTAAGGCGGAATACACAGATACGCAGTATTTT.

This chain joins TRBV7-9 and TRBJ2-1; perhaps TRBD1 as D (5 bases). Looked up from germline, CDR1 is SEHNR and CDR2 is FQNEAQ (reference sequence). This CDR3 region has 14 residues. Trimming cost V 4 bases and J 2 bases, with 9 bases left between them. The CDR3 here is CASSWQGTYNEQFF. The CDR3 nucleotides are TGTGCCAGCAGCTGGCAGGGTACCTACAATGAGCAGTTCTTC.

In nucleotides, the CDR3 is TGTGCCAGCAGTGAAGGGAACTCCGGGAAGACCCAGTACTTC. Translation: CASSEGNSGKTQYF. The J gene is TRBJ2-5, the V gene TRBV6-1; maybe TRBD2 (5 bases). The germline V and J ends were trimmed by 1 base and 6 bases, with 12 bases remaining between them. The CDR3 extends over 14 amino acids. Germline lookup yields CDR1 MNHNS and CDR2 SASEGT.

CDR3: CASSRTTGSGYTF. Here the CDR3 DNA reads TGTGCCAGCAGCCGAACTACAGGGTCGGGCTACACCTTC. The chain is built from TRBV27 and TRBJ1-2; D may be TRBD1 (6 bases). In germline, CDR1 is MNHEY, CDR2 SMNVEV (reference sequence). Trimming pared 6 bases from V and 8 bases from J, leaving 16 bases between. The CDR3 runs to 13 residues.

This clone was detected only a few times. The chain uses TRBV5-1 and TRBJ2-5; 10 nucleotides match TRBD1. This CDR3 region has 15 residues. Germline loops: CDR1 SGHRS, CDR2 YFSETQ. V trimming: 5 bases; J trimming: 0 bases; junction bases outside the gene matches: 4. The CDR3 loop reads CASRWGQGHQETQYF. The CDR3 nucleotides are TGCGCCAGCAGGTGGGGACAGGGGCACCAAGAGACCCAGTACTTC.

This clone was recorded once. V and J are TRBV6-5 and TRBJ1-2; D ambiguous. The V and J ends lost 4 bases and 9 bases respectively, with 12 bases between them. Per the germline V gene, CDR1 is MNHEY and CDR2 is SVGAGI. This CDR3 has 12 amino acids. The CDR3 DNA follows: TGTGCCAGCAGTTCTACGGACTACAGCTACACCTTC. This translates into CASSSTDYSYTF.

The rearrangement uses TRBV19 and TRBJ2-2; TRBD1 aligns across 7 bases. J gave up 3 bases and V 6 bases, and 7 bases lay outside the gene matches. This CDR3 comprises 15 residues. Per germline, CDR1 LNHDA and CDR2 SQIVND (reference sequence). CDR3 protein: CASSLGQFYTGELFF. The CDR3, as DNA: TGTGCCAGTAGCCTGGGACAGTTCTACACCGGGGAGCTGTTTTTT.

This chain joins TRBV29-1 and TRBJ1-1; possibly TRBD1 for D (5 bases). The germline gives CDR1 SQVTM, CDR2 ANQGSEA. V was trimmed by 7 bases and J by 5 bases, leaving 17 bases between them. The CDR3 covers 13 residues. CDR3 sequence: CSGVRRGVTEAFF. CDR3 DNA: TGCAGCGGCGTCAGGAGGGGAGTTACTGAAGCTTTCTTT.

The chain carries TRBV25-1 and TRBJ2-7; 9 bases are a match to TRBD1. The CDR3 contains 15 residues. Germline lookup yields CDR1 MGHDK and CDR2 SYGVNS. J gave up 1 base and V 5 bases, and 6 bases lay outside the gene matches. CDR3 DNA: TGTGCCAGCAGTAGAGGGACAGGGAGTTCCTACGAGCAGTACTTC. This translates into CASSRGTGSSYEQYF.

This chain uses TRBV30 with TRBJ1-1; 9 bases map to TRBD1. In germline, CDR1 is GTSNPN, CDR2 SVGIG (reference sequence). The ends lost 3 bases at V and 4 bases at J; junction bases unmatched: 6. This CDR3 comprises 14 residues. CDR3 nucleotide sequence: TGTGCCTGGAGGCACAGGGGGCTGCGCACTGAAGCTTTCTTT. It is translated as CAWRHRGLRTEAFF.

The chain joins TRBV11-2 to TRBJ2-1, with TRBD2 identical over 10 bases. The germline CDR1 and CDR2 sequences are SGHAT and FQNNGV. The length of the CDR3 is 15 residues. V shed 1 base, J shed 16 bases, and the junction held 13 bases outside the gene matches. CDR3 nucleotides: TGTGCCAGCAGCTTAGGTCCTAGCGGGGGATTCAGCCGATTCTTC. Its protein is CASSLGPSGGFSRFF. Using reference TRBV11-2 and TRBJ2-1 for the parts outside the CDR3, the full variable domain is EAGVAQSPRYKIIEKRQSVAFWCNPISGHATLYWYQQILGQGPKLLIQFQNNGVVDDSQLPKDRFSAERLKGVDSTLKIQPAKLEDSAVYLCASSLGPSGGFSRFFGPGTRLTVL.